In this sample, the clone carrying this T cell receptor beta chain turned up many times. No antigen is known for it. Caucasian individuals from Russia who were healthy and aged roughly 6 to 95 acted as donors. A second PCR, run for about 7 to 11 cycles, used a sample-barcoded 5' primer plus a J-beta primer mix. Each CDR3 protein is one row after TCRdb ran MiXCR on the 5' RACE reads. The profile shows some 1.6 million distinct CDR3 sequences, about 35% of them singletons. This CDR3 contains 16 residues. In germline, CDR1 is MNHEY, CDR2 SMNVEV (reference sequence). Trimming at V came to 9 bases and at J to 3 bases, leaving 13 bases not matched to a gene. This record comes from a study of blood T cells in healthy people across ages. The study's findings and limits: Per-million-T-cell TCR beta diversity fell roughly linearly with age.

Sequencing was performed on blood. The sequence was collected from a woman aged 30 to 39 in good health. This chain uses TRBV27 with TRBJ2-3; 9 bases align to TRBD1. CDR3 sequence (DNA): TGTGCCAGTACCCTAACAGGGGGCAGAGGGACAGATACGCAGTATTTT. Translated: CASTLTGGRGTDTQYF.